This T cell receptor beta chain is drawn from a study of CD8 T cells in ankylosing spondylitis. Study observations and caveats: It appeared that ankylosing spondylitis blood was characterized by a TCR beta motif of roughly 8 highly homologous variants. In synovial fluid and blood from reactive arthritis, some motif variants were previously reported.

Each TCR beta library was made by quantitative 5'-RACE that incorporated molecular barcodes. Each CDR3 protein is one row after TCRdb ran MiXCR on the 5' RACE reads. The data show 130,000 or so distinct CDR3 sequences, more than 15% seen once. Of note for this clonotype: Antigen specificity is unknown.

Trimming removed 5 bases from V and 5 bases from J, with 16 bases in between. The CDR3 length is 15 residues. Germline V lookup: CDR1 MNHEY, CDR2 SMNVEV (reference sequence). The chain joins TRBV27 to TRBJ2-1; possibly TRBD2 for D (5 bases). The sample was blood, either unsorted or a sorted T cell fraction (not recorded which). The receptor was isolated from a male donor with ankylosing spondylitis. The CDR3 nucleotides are TGTGCCAGCAGTGGACTCCAGGCTATCCACAATGAGCAGTTCTTC. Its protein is CASSGLQAIHNEQFF.